This T cell receptor beta chain was profiled in a study of blood T cell repertoires in COVID-19. About the research overall: Nucleic acid was either cDNA or gDNA, and it came from T cells, B-cell-depleted T cells, or PBMCs.

Per the original data handling: For nucleated cells, counts were estimated from reference gene primer amplification. Assay: immunoSEQ multiplex PCR; the TCRdb copy retains only in-frame clones and omits some. The V and J calls and clone size were taken over from that table, and D and trimming were inferred from the DNA. Of roughly 190,000 clones in the sample, around 80% were seen once. The study drew participants aged about 18 to 90 years from under 30 US areas. Cohorts were based on clinical histories the participants reported. Germline values: CDR1 SNHLY, CDR2 FYNNEI. Trimming removed 6 bases from V and 0 bases from J, with 9 bases in between. CDR3 length: 14 residues.

The source of this sequence is a woman between 45 and 60 years old with acute COVID-19. The material sequenced was PBMCs or T cells enriched from blood (not recorded which). The V and J genes are TRBV2 and TRBJ1-5, with unresolved D. The chain's CDR3 is CASRENYSNQPQHF. The CDR3, as DNA: TGTGCCAGCAGGGAAAATTATAGCAATCAGCCCCAGCATTTT.